This T cell receptor (beta chain) was sequenced for a study of cytomegalovirus exposure and HLA in healthy donors. Regarding this clone: As yet, its antigen is unknown.

Study observations and caveats: The classifier reportedly diagnosed cytomegalovirus status with high specificity and sensitivity. It was found in a later analysis that first-cohort TCR clusters tended to co-occur in the 90 to 150 validation repertoires. Most TCR sequences were uncommon, yet certain public TCRs appeared in many donors. In vitro testing confirmed a few CMV-associated chains as specific for CMV antigens.

Data came from immunoSEQ multiplex PCR; TCRdb stores just in-frame clones and leaves some out. Here the sample spans about 130,000 clones, 89% being singletons. V lost 3 bases to trimming and J lost 0 bases; unmatched junction nucleotides: 3. CDR3 length equals 17 residues. Germline CDR1 reads MGHDK; CDR2 reads SYGVNS. The V and J genes are TRBV25-1 and TRBJ2-6, with TRBD1 matching 9 bases. The TCR comes from a man in his thirties or forties in good health and CMV-seronegative. The specimen sequenced was PBMCs. The CDR3 region is CASSDGQGTSGANVLTF. In DNA form, the CDR3 reads TGTGCCAGCAGTGACGGACAGGGGACCTCTGGGGCCAACGTCCTGACTTTC.